The clone carrying this T cell receptor beta chain was seen only a few times. What it binds is unknown. V was cut by 4 bases and J by 3 bases, with 19 bases left in between. The germline gives CDR1 DFQATT, CDR2 SNEGSKA (reference sequence). This CDR3 region has 16 residues. The data were obtained in a study of blood T cells in healthy people across ages. Caucasian individuals from Russia who were healthy and aged about 6 to 95 acted as donors. Combining a sample-barcoded 5' primer with a J-beta primer mix, a second PCR ran for roughly 7 to 11 cycles. TCRdb reanalysed the 5' RACE reads using MiXCR and keeps one entry per CDR3 protein. This table holds 1 million or so distinct CDR3 sequences, around 43% found once. Study observations and caveats: Researchers report that TCR beta diversity correlated strongly with naive T cell percentage. TCR beta diversity per million T cells fell roughly linearly with age.

This chain uses TRBV20-1 with TRBJ1-5; D is undetermined. The receptor was derived from an older woman in good health. Sequencing was done on a sample of blood. The DNA for the CDR3 is TGCAGTGCTACTACTTGGGGTAAATCGGACAATCAGCCCCAGCATTTT. As protein: CSATTWGKSDNQPQHF.